One T cell receptor beta chain is described in this entry. As yet, its antigen is unknown. The CDR3 runs 16 residues. Per germline, CDR1 KGHDR and CDR2 SFDVKD. The V end was cut by 3 bases, the J end by 1 base, with 13 bases between. The data were taken from a study of T-cell reconstitution after alpha-beta-depleted transplantation in children. Study findings and constraints: Two months or so post-transplant, alpha-beta T cells reportedly derived from several hundred expanded graft clones.

Preparing the TCRbeta library involved the use of unique molecular identifiers. TCRdb used MiXCR to reprocess the PCR reads, holding one entry per CDR3 protein. The sample yields around 490,000 distinct CDR3 sequences, approximately 10% seen once. The clonotype was recovered from a female patient aged 2-15 years who had a stem cell transplant for aplastic anemia, so the T cells may come from the graft donor. The starting material was PBMCs, mostly from graft donor cells, obtained 180 days after TCRalphabeta/CD19-depleted stem cell transplant. This chain uses TRBV24-1 with TRBJ2-3, with D perhaps TRBD2 (5 bases). The CDR3 bases are TGTGCCACCAGTGATCGGAGCGGCCCCGGCACAGATACGCAGTATTTT. Translation gives CATSDRSGPGTDTQYF.